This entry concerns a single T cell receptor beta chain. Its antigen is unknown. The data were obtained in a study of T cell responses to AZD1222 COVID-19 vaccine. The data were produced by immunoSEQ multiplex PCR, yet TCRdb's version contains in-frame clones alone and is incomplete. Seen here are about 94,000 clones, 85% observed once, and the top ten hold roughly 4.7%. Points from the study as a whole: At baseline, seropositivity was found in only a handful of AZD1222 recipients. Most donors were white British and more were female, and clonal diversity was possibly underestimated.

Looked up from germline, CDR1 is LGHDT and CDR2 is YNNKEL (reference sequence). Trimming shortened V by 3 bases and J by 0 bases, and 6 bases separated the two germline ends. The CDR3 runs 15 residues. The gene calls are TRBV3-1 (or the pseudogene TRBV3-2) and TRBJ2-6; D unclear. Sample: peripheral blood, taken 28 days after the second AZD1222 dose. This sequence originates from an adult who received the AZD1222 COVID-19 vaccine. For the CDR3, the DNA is TGTGCCAGCAGCCAGCACCGCTCTGGGGCCAACGTCCTGACTTTC. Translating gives CASSQHRSGANVLTF.